This T cell receptor (beta chain) was found in a study of T cell repertoires in MIS-A myocarditis. V lost 7 bases to trimming and J lost 3 bases, with 13 bases between them. CDR1 and CDR2 (germline): SGHTA, FQGNSA. The CDR3 runs 14 residues. Clones were read by immunoSEQ multiplex PCR, and TCRdb kept only the in-frame ones, dropping some. The sample includes approximately 10,000 clones, around 89% of them seen just once. Only one count was recorded for this clone. The receptor was isolated from a man between 18 and 35 years old with fulminant myocarditis from multisystem inflammatory syndrome in adults (MIS-A) after COVID-19. The specimen sequenced was thoracic lymph node tissue obtained at autopsy. The rearrangement links TRBV7-2 to TRBJ2-1; no clear D gene. The CDR3 loop reads CASTGSRVYNEQFF. The CDR3 bases are TGTGCCAGCACCGGGTCTCGGGTCTACAATGAGCAGTTCTTC.